The clone carrying this T cell receptor (beta chain) has ten or more counts. The same CDR3 arises from other DNA sequences in this sample as well. Those who donated were healthy HIV-negative adults, with no recent acute infections or vaccinations reported. The data were taken from a study of shared clonotypes between healthy human individuals. Trimming pared 2 bases from V and 2 bases from J, leaving 9 bases between. This CDR3 has 14 amino acids. Germline V CDR1 and CDR2: SGHRS, YFSETQ. Per the original methods: From ImmunoSEQ came sequences covering only the junction and carrying no quality scores, so filtering differed. Method: immunoSEQ multiplex PCR; TCRdb's copy keeps in-frame clones and lacks some. The DNA was the basis for D and trimming; V, J and clone size are from that table. Among roughly 500,000 clones listed, around 80% were seen once.

The rearrangement joins TRBV5-1 to TRBJ2-3, with D possibly being TRBD2 (6 bases). The sequence came from a woman aged 40 to 55 in good health. Some clones in this sample may be carry-over from other donors' samples. Sequencing input: PBMCs. The CDR3 sequence is CASSFGGPTDTQYF. The DNA of the CDR3 is TGCGCCAGCAGCTTCGGAGGGCCCACAGATACGCAGTATTTT.